The 11 T cell receptor beta chains below come from one sample, sequenced in a study of response to subunit inactivated influenza vaccine. From the RT-PCR reads, TCRdb called clonotypes with MiXCR, one entry per CDR3 protein. In the table there are a few hundred thousand distinct CDR3 sequences, around 15% of which are singletons. This sample comprised PBMCs from blood, obtained 12 days after vaccination. These TCRs come from a man aged 45 to 65 who received an inactivated influenza vaccine.

V is TRBV19 and J is TRBJ1-1; TRBD1 is a possible D gene (5 bases). The CDR3 is 15 residues long. CDR1 LNHDA and CDR2 SQIVND come from the germline V gene (reference sequence). Trimming stripped 2 bases from V and 2 bases from J, with 12 bases between. The CDR3 region is CASSILGPRNTEAFF. The DNA of the CDR3 is TGTGCCAGTAGTATATTGGGGCCCCGAAACACTGAAGCTTTCTTT.

This clonotype came up a few times. The V gene is TRBV3-1, the J gene TRBJ1-3; weak D call: TRBD1 (6 bases). Germline V gene sequence: CDR1 LGHDT, CDR2 YNNKEL (reference sequence). The V and J ends lost 1 base and 2 bases respectively, with 15 bases between them. The CDR3 consists of 17 residues. In DNA form, the CDR3 reads TGTGCCAGCAGCCAAGGTCAGGGGAGGATTGCTGGAAACACCATATATTTT. Its translation: CASSQGQGRIAGNTIYF.

This clonotype has a handful of counts. The chain joins TRBV29-1 to TRBJ2-7; TRBD1 is a possible D gene (6 bases). Trimming removed 7 bases from V and 0 bases from J, with 19 bases in between. The germline CDR1 and CDR2 sequences are SQVTM and ANQGSEA. The CDR3 extends over 15 amino acids. The CDR3: CSAARLTGFSYEQYF. In nucleotides, the CDR3 is TGCAGCGCCGCGCGGCTGACAGGTTTCTCCTACGAGCAGTACTTC.

This chain links TRBV6-2 or TRBV6-3 with TRBJ1-6; no definite D call. Per germline, CDR1 MNHEY and CDR2 SVGEGT. V was pared by 8 bases and J by 7 bases, with 12 bases between. The CDR3 loop spans 13 amino acids. The DNA for the CDR3 is TGTGCCAGCCAACCCGGGCAAAATTCACCCCTCCACTTT. Protein product: CASQPGQNSPLHF.

This clonotype occurred a few times. V and J are TRBV28 and TRBJ2-5; possibly TRBD2 for D (5 bases). The V end was cut by 9 bases, the J end by 6 bases, with 14 bases between. This CDR3 is built from 12 residues. Germline V gene lookup returns CDR1 MDHEN and CDR2 SYDVKM. Written as DNA, the CDR3 is TGTGCCAGTCTCTCCACCGGGAAGACCCAGTACTTC. Its protein is CASLSTGKTQYF.

The chain has TRBV20-1 and TRBJ1-2; a possible D gene is TRBD1 (5 bases). V lost 3 bases to trimming and J lost 1 base, with 21 bases between them. The germline V gene has CDR1 DFQATT and CDR2 SNEGSKA (reference sequence). CDR3 length equals 17 residues. For the CDR3, the DNA is TGCAGTGCTAGTCGCGACAGATTGAAGACCGTTAACTATGGCTACACCTTC. Amino acid sequence: CSASRDRLKTVNYGYTF.

The chain carries TRBV7-2 and TRBJ2-3; D remains unclear. The V end lost 5 bases, the J end lost 2 bases, and 20 bases lay between the germline ends. This CDR3 has 17 amino acids. Germline loops: CDR1 SGHTA, CDR2 FQGNSA. This CDR3 reads CASSPPRALSNTDTQYF. As DNA, the CDR3 is TGTGCCAGCAGCCCCCCCCGGGCACTTTCCAACACAGATACGCAGTATTTT.

The chain combines TRBV9 with TRBJ2-2; no firm D call. Per germline, CDR1 SGDLS and CDR2 YYNGEE. CDR3 length equals 15 residues. Trimming removed 0 bases from V and 1 base from J, with 7 bases in between. The CDR3 is CASSVDMLNTGELFF. CDR3 nucleotides: TGTGCCAGCAGCGTAGATATGCTGAACACCGGGGAGCTGTTTTTT.

The sample holds a few counts of this clonotype. This chain uses TRBV7-2 with TRBJ2-1, with 7 positions matching TRBD2. The CDR3 sequence is 16 residues long. Germline CDR1 is SGHTA and CDR2 is FQGNSA. V gave up 5 bases and J gave up 3 bases; unmatched junction bases: 10. CDR3 sequence reads: CASSPVLREVYNEQFF. CDR3 DNA sequence: TGTGCCAGCAGCCCAGTCTTACGGGAGGTCTACAATGAGCAGTTCTTC.

At least ten counts were recorded for this clonotype. The chain joins TRBV7-2 to TRBJ2-3; 7 bases fit TRBD2. CDR1 is SGHTA, CDR2 FQGNSA, per germline. The CDR3 spans 16 residues. The junction had 6 bases not matched to a gene; V was cut back by 1 base and J by 2 bases. The CDR3 DNA sequence: TGTGCCAGCAGCTTAGGGACTAGTTGGAACACAGATACGCAGTATTTT. Its translation is CASSLGTSWNTDTQYF.

The chain has TRBV7-6 and TRBJ2-3; 10 bases agree with TRBD1. Germline trimming cut 6 bases from V and 2 bases from J; bases unmatched to any gene: 5. CDR1 and CDR2 (germline): SGHVS, FNYEAQ. The CDR3 is 15 residues long. The CDR3 bases are TGTGCCAGCAGGATGACAGGGGGCCTCACAGATACGCAGTATTTT. This codes for CASRMTGGLTDTQYF.